This TCR beta chain was found in a study of blood T cell repertoires in COVID-19. On the study more broadly: PBMCs, B-cell-depleted T cells, or T cells provided the cDNA or gDNA that made up the material.

In germline, CDR1 is SNHLY, CDR2 FYNNEI. V shed 9 bases and J 4 bases; nucleotides not matched to a gene: 8. This CDR3 region has 14 residues. As processed by the authors: From reference gene primer amplification, estimates of nucleated cell counts were derived. Profiling relied on immunoSEQ multiplex PCR, and the TCRdb table lists in-frame clones only, not all of them. The V and J calls and clone size were taken over from that table, and D and trimming were inferred from the DNA. The sample lists approximately 240,000 clones; around four fifths were seen once. The chain joins TRBV2 to TRBJ2-1, with TRBD1 matching over 8 bases. The origin of this receptor is an older woman with active or convalescent COVID-19. The sequenced material came from peripheral blood. The CDR3 DNA is TGTGCCAGTCCTAGACAGGGGCAATACAATGAGCAGTTCTTC. Its protein product is CASPRQGQYNEQFF.